Sequencing of this T cell receptor beta chain was carried out in a study of T cell responses to AZD1222 COVID-19 vaccine (dated by TCRdb to the early 2020s). A note on the overall study: AZD1222 recipients whose second dose came at about 4 weeks and those whose second dose came at about 12 weeks were combined into one group, since spike-specific TCR depth and breadth did not differ between the two schedules. Trial participants were enrolled by age into 18-55, 56-69 and 70-plus year subgroups, with approximately 160, 26 and 62 TCR-sequenced participants respectively. TCR sequencing was performed for some 250 trial participants, of whom some 200 were given two doses of AZD1222 and 26 were given two doses of MenACWY control vaccine.

Trimming removed 5 bases from V and 6 bases from J, leaving 13 bases between the germline ends. The germline V gene sets CDR1 to SGHTA and CDR2 to FQGTGA. Reading from cysteine to phenylalanine, the CDR3 counts 14 amino acids. Only the CDR3 region is kept as DNA, spanning 42 bases read in frame from base 1. Worth noting for this clone: What this receptor recognizes is not known. Per-base quality was not reported, and no clone a single base away is much larger than it.

The CDR3 regions of human TCRbeta chains were subjected to immunosequencing. The study's processing was this. TCRs in the repertoires were compared against a reference library of SARS-CoV-2-specific TCRs that had been generated with the MIRA antigen-specificity platform. Breadth meant the fraction of unique TCRs that were SARS-CoV-2-associated, whereas depth meant the fraction of total T cells that were SARS-CoV-2-associated. Using the MIRA data, each spike-specific TCR was mapped to the spike region that the TCR reacts to and placed in a CD4 or CD8 class. Log10-transformed breadth and depth values were compared by one-way ANOVA with Sidak's multiple comparisons tests. TCRdb holds this immuneACCESS table with in-frame rearrangements only. Some clones are missing; in checked studies, unresolved V genes explain under half, and the rest has no known cause. V and J calls and clone size are given by that table; D and trimming were obtained from the DNA. Here the sample has 130,000 to 150,000 clones; about 91% occur a single time. The top ten hold more than 1.3% of the sample.

The full study reports these points: Participants were mostly white British and included more females than males, and it was suggested by the authors that clonal diversity may have been underestimated. No day 14 peak-response samples were available, so repertoires were characterized only after the peak T cell response. Epitopes outside the regions mutated in the B.1.351 and B.1.1.7 variants were reportedly recognized by nearly half of the unique spike-specific TCRs. Only five to seven AZD1222 recipients were SARS-CoV-2 seropositive at baseline, limiting conclusions about previously exposed vaccinees. The whole spike protein was spanned by vaccine-associated CD4 TCRs, and dominant responses were seen in regions 160-218 and 743-854. After two AZD1222 doses, spike-specific TCR breadth and depth were significantly higher than at day 0 and than in MenACWY recipients. The 56-69-year group was small, and its depth increase did not reach significance, likely because of low power.

The sample's time point, from its label and the paper: baseline before first vaccination. The vaccinee samples were drawn from two UK trials, COV001 and COV002, one of which was a single-blind randomized controlled phase 2/3 trial testing AZD1222 (ChAdOx1 nCoV-19) in healthy adults. Trial participant PBMC samples were collected at day 0 and day 28 after the second dose for TCRbeta chain sequencing. The chain is assembled from TRBV7-3 and TRBJ2-2; there is no confident call for the D gene. This receptor was taken from an adult in good health. Sequenced material: peripheral blood, taken on day 0 of AZD1222 vaccination. The nucleotides are TGTGCCAGCAGCCTCACGTTGGGGTCCGGGGAGCTGTTTTTT. Its protein is CASSLTLGSGELFF.